These 30 T cell receptor beta chains share one sample of origin, sequenced in a study of blood T cell repertoires in COVID-19. This table comes from immunoSEQ multiplex PCR, and its TCRdb copy is limited to in-frame clones, with some not included. Here the sample spans about 170,000 clones, 82% being singletons. Sequenced sample: peripheral blood. The receptors were gathered from a woman aged 80 or over with active or convalescent COVID-19.

The V call is TRBV7-9, the J call TRBJ1-3; D unresolved. Trimming pared 5 bases from V and 7 bases from J, leaving 21 bases between. The CDR3 totals 16 residues. The germline V gene encodes CDR1 SEHNR and CDR2 FQNEAQ (reference sequence). This CDR3 reads CASSPVESRHGNTIYF. CDR3 in DNA: TGTGCCAGCAGCCCTGTGGAAAGCCGCCACGGGAACACCATATATTTT.

The chain combines TRBV6-1 with TRBJ1-4; 9 bases agree with TRBD1. CDR3 size: 17 residues. Germline trimming cut 1 base from V and 4 bases from J; bases unmatched to any gene: 7. Looked up from germline, CDR1 is MNHNS and CDR2 is SASEGT. CDR3 in amino acids: CASSEGTGARGNEKLFF. For the CDR3, the DNA is TGTGCCAGCAGTGAAGGGACAGGGGCTCGGGGTAATGAAAAACTGTTTTTT.

The genes are TRBV5-1 and TRBJ2-3; TRBD2 aligns across 8 bases. From germline, CDR1 is SGHRS and CDR2 YFSETQ. The V and J ends lost 2 bases and 5 bases, in that order; junction bases with no gene match: 4. The CDR3 is made up of 14 amino acids. CDR3 residues: CASSLAGALDTQYF. The DNA of the CDR3 is TGCGCCAGCAGCTTAGCGGGAGCGCTAGATACGCAGTATTTT.

The chain combines TRBV6-5 with TRBJ1-6, with no clear D. V gave up 5 bases and J gave up 6 bases, with 11 bases separating them. Germline CDR1 and CDR2: MNHEY and SVGAGI. CDR3 length: 14 residues. The CDR3 loop reads CASSPRGSNSPLHF. CDR3 sequence (DNA): TGTGCCAGCAGTCCCCGTGGGAGTAATTCACCCCTCCACTTT.

This clone came up a few times. The chain links TRBV2 to TRBJ1-1, with TRBD1 as a possible D gene (5 bases). CDR1 SNHLY and CDR2 FYNNEI come from the germline V gene. Trimming removed 2 bases at V and 4 bases at J, with 11 bases between. The CDR3 sequence is 14 residues long. The chain's CDR3 is CASSEQGVVTEAFF. The CDR3 nucleotides read TGTGCCAGCAGTGAACAGGGTGTGGTCACTGAAGCTTTCTTT.

The chain uses TRBV6-1 and TRBJ1-1, with TRBD1 identical over 7 bases. The ends lost 2 bases at V and 10 bases at J; junction bases unmatched: 10. This CDR3 contains 14 residues. The V gene's germline CDR1 is MNHNS and CDR2 SASEGT. The CDR3 here is CASSELTGIYAAFF. In DNA, the CDR3 is TGTGCCAGCAGTGAACTGACAGGGATTTATGCAGCTTTCTTT.

The CDR3 loop reads CASSPRLAGLNTGELFF. The CDR3 region has the DNA TGTGCCAGCAGTCCAAGACTAGCGGGACTGAACACCGGGGAGCTGTTTTTT. The rearrangement joins TRBV27 to TRBJ2-2, with TRBD2 matching 11 bases. The J segment lost 1 base and the V segment lost 5 bases, leaving 6 bases of the junction unmatched. The CDR3 length is 17 residues. CDR1 is MNHEY and CDR2 is SMNVEV in the germline V gene (reference sequence).

The chain is built from TRBV9 and TRBJ2-7, with 7 positions matching TRBD2. The junction had 5 bases not matched to a gene; V was cut back by 0 bases and J by 5 bases. CDR1 and CDR2 (germline): SGDLS, YYNGEE. The CDR3 consists of 14 residues. The CDR3 sequence is CASSVGGSTNEQYF. The DNA of the CDR3 is TGTGCCAGCAGCGTAGGCGGGAGTACTAACGAGCAGTACTTC.

V is TRBV30 and J is TRBJ2-7; TRBD1 is a possible D gene (6 bases). With 2 bases removed from V and 0 bases from J, the gap between germline ends came to 14 bases. The CDR3 loop spans 15 amino acids. Per the germline V gene, CDR1 is GTSNPN and CDR2 is SVGIG (reference sequence). CDR3 in amino acids: CAWSLQGMVSYEQYF. The CDR3 DNA follows: TGTGCCTGGAGTCTTCAGGGGATGGTCTCCTACGAGCAGTACTTC.

This clone was counted only a few times. The chain carries TRBV21-1 and TRBJ2-5; TRBD1 is taken as the D call from the table, unchecked against the DNA. TRBV21-1 is described as a pseudogene. The CDR3 loop spans 14 amino acids. This CDR3 is CASSGTQVGETQYF. CDR3 coding DNA: TGTGCCAGCAGCGGTACCCAGGTCGGAGAGACCCAGTACTTC.

The CDR3 DNA sequence: TGTGCCAGCAGCTTCGAGGCCTTCCCTGCTGGGAATTCACCCCTCCACTTT. It is translated as CASSFEAFPAGNSPLHF. The chain employs TRBV7-2 and TRBJ1-6; D unresolved. The CDR3 is 17 residues long. CDR1 is SGHTA, CDR2 FQGNSA, per germline. With 3 bases removed from V and 7 bases from J, the gap between germline ends came to 19 bases.

This chain connects TRBV28 to TRBJ1-2; no clear D gene. Germline CDR1 MDHEN, CDR2 SYDVKM. Trimming removed 5 bases at V and 3 bases at J, with 13 bases between. The CDR3 runs 14 residues. CDR3 sequence reads: CASSLRRSHYGYTF. CDR3 bases: TGTGCCAGCAGTCTGAGGAGATCACACTATGGCTACACCTTC.

The chain couples TRBV5-1 to TRBJ2-3; possible D gene TRBD2, 6 bases. The V end lost 0 bases, the J end lost 1 base, and 9 bases lay between the germline ends. Germline CDR1 SGHRS, CDR2 YFSETQ. CDR3 length: 15 amino acids. DNA of the CDR3: TGCGCCAGCAGCTTGGTGGGGGAGGGCACAGATACGCAGTATTTT. Its protein product is CASSLVGEGTDTQYF.

This clone was seen only once. This chain joins TRBV7-9 and TRBJ1-5; 8 nucleotides agree with TRBD1. V lost 5 bases and J lost 5; bases outside the gene matches: 8. From germline, CDR1 is SEHNR and CDR2 FQNEAQ (reference sequence). The CDR3 sequence is 15 residues long. The CDR3 reads CASSPTGVLDQPQHF. The CDR3 region has the DNA TGTGCCAGCAGCCCGACAGGGGTGCTAGATCAGCCCCAGCATTTT.

This chain uses TRBV4-1 with TRBJ2-7; a weak D match, TRBD2 (5 bases). V dropped 5 bases and J dropped 3 bases, with 14 bases sitting between them. The CDR3 has 14 amino acids. From germline, CDR1 is MGHRA and CDR2 YSYEKL. In DNA, the CDR3 is TGCGCCAGCAGCGACCATAACCGGGGCTACGAGCAGTACTTC. This gives the protein CASSDHNRGYEQYF.

About this clone: This CDR3 is also generated by other DNA sequences in the sample. This CDR3 is CASSYRGLATDTQYF. The CDR3 nucleotides are TGTGCCAGCAGTTACAGGGGACTAGCCACAGATACGCAGTATTTT. The chain employs TRBV6-5 and TRBJ2-3; 9 bases are shared with TRBD2. CDR1 and CDR2 (germline): MNHEY, SVGAGI. With V trimmed by 2 bases and J by 2 bases, 2 bases remained unmatched. CDR3 length: 15 residues.

This chain joins TRBV29-1 and TRBJ2-3; D not certain. V lost 7 bases to trimming and J lost 2 bases, with 16 bases between them. The germline V gene has CDR1 SQVTM and CDR2 ANQGSEA. CDR3 length equals 14 residues. As DNA, the CDR3 is TGCAGCGCCGAAAATGGCGGCTTCACAGATACGCAGTATTTT. Encoded protein: CSAENGGFTDTQYF.

The chain employs TRBV5-1 and TRBJ2-3, with a possible D match to TRBD2 (6 bases). The CDR3 has 19 residues. Trimming cost V 9 bases and J 2 bases, with 31 bases left between them. Germline values: CDR1 SGHRS, CDR2 YFSETQ. This CDR3 reads CATHKLIVLAGNLTDTQYF. The CDR3 DNA reads as TGCGCCACCCACAAACTTATCGTCCTGGCGGGAAACCTCACAGATACGCAGTATTTT.

The V and J genes are TRBV30 and TRBJ1-2; weak D call: TRBD1 (6 bases). V dropped 4 bases and J dropped 3 bases, with 18 bases sitting between them. Germline CDR1 is GTSNPN and CDR2 is SVGIG (reference sequence). The CDR3 loop spans 15 amino acids. The CDR3: CAWKKTQGIHYGYTF. In DNA, the CDR3 is TGTGCCTGGAAGAAGACGCAGGGGATTCACTATGGCTACACCTTC.

The chain joins TRBV18 to TRBJ1-3, with D maybe TRBD1 (5 bases). Germline CDR1 and CDR2: KGHSH and LQKENI. Trimming left V 4 bases short and J 0 bases short, with 13 bases between. The CDR3 extends over 16 amino acids. The CDR3 reads CASSRRGTLSGNTIYF. DNA for the CDR3: TGTGCCAGCTCACGCCGGGGGACCCTCTCTGGAAACACCATATATTTT.

This chain uses TRBV6-2 or TRBV6-3 with TRBJ2-7; 10 bases match TRBD2. Germline values: CDR1 MNHEY, CDR2 SVGEGT. Trimming at V came to 4 bases and at J to 5 bases, leaving 8 bases not matched to a gene. The CDR3 is 15 amino acids. As DNA, the CDR3 is TGTGCCAGCAGTTCTAGCGGGAGACGTTTTCACGAGCAGTACTTC. Residues: CASSSSGRRFHEQYF.

CDR3 sequence reads: CASSIAGGRTDTQYF. The CDR3 DNA reads as TGTGCCAGCAGTATAGCGGGAGGTAGGACAGATACGCAGTATTTT. The V and J genes are TRBV6-5 and TRBJ2-3; 10 nucleotides match TRBD2. The CDR3 extends over 15 amino acids. V shed 5 bases, J shed 3 bases, and the junction held 5 bases outside the gene matches. Germline V CDR1 and CDR2: MNHEY, SVGAGI.

The CDR3 DNA reads TGTGCCAGCAGGAACGGGGAATTTCATGAGCAGTTCTTC. This codes for CASRNGEFHEQFF. This sequence joins TRBV6-6 and TRBJ2-1; TRBD2 is a possible D gene (5 bases). Germline V CDR1 and CDR2: MNHNY, SVGAGI (reference sequence). V was trimmed by 6 bases and J by 8 bases, leaving 14 bases between them. The CDR3 has 13 amino acids.

The J gene is TRBJ1-1, the V gene TRBV6-5; possible D gene TRBD1, 5 bases. This CDR3 is built from 13 residues. Trimming pared 7 bases from V and 3 bases from J, leaving 12 bases between. Germline CDR1 is MNHEY and CDR2 is SVGAGI. CDR3 protein: CASTAQGYTEAFF. The CDR3 DNA is TGTGCCAGCACTGCGCAGGGTTACACTGAAGCTTTCTTT.

The CDR3 bases are TGTGCCAGCAGCGGGGGGGACAGGGTGAACACTGAAGCTTTCTTT. This translates into CASSGGDRVNTEAFF. The chain recombines TRBV9 with TRBJ1-1; 9 nucleotides line up with TRBD1. The CDR3 is made up of 15 amino acids. V trimming: 3 bases; J trimming: 0 bases; junction bases outside the gene matches: 3. CDR1 is SGDLS, CDR2 YYNGEE, per germline.

The DNA for the CDR3 is TGTGCCAGCAGCGTAGGAGCTAGCGGAGCCCAAGAGACCCAGTACTTC. The encoded protein is CASSVGASGAQETQYF. This chain uses TRBV9 with TRBJ2-5; 7 nucleotides line up with TRBD2. Germline CDR1 is SGDLS and CDR2 is YYNGEE. The trim removed 0 bases at V and 1 base at J, leaving 6 bases unmatched. CDR3 length: 16 residues.

This clone has a handful of counts. The chain links TRBV4-1 to TRBJ1-2; 8 bases align to TRBD1. The CDR3 is 21 residues long. In germline, CDR1 is MGHRA, CDR2 YSYEKL. J lost 3 bases, V lost 0 bases, and 21 bases had no gene match. This chain's CDR3 is CASSQDWANRAGGGEHYGYTF. Here the CDR3 DNA reads TGCGCCAGCAGCCAAGATTGGGCGAATCGGGCAGGGGGCGGTGAACACTATGGCTACACCTTC.

V usage is TRBV30 and J usage is TRBJ1-6; tentative D call: TRBD1 (5 bases). The CDR3 is 12 amino acids. Per the germline V gene, CDR1 is GTSNPN and CDR2 is SVGIG (reference sequence). V lost 5 bases, J lost 6 bases, and 8 bases lay in between. DNA of the CDR3: TGTGCCTGGCAGGGAAGTAATTCACCCCTCCACTTT. Translating gives CAWQGSNSPLHF.

The J gene is TRBJ1-6, the V gene TRBV28; D is perhaps TRBD1 (6 bases). Per the germline V gene, CDR1 is MDHEN and CDR2 is SYDVKM. V gave up 6 bases and J gave up 0 bases, with 15 bases separating them. The CDR3 runs 17 residues. The CDR3, as DNA: TGTGCCAGCAGCAAACAGGGATACTACTCCTATAATTCACCCCTCCACTTT. It is translated as CASSKQGYYSYNSPLHF.

The V gene is TRBV6-5, the J gene TRBJ1-4; tentatively, D is TRBD1 (5 bases). CDR3 length: 16 residues. V was shortened by 0 bases and J by 7 bases, with 15 bases between the two germline ends. Germline V gene lookup returns CDR1 MNHEY and CDR2 SVGAGI. The CDR3 loop reads CASSYSPSGVGEKLFF. CDR3 in DNA: TGTGCCAGCAGTTACTCCCCCTCGGGGGTGGGTGAAAAACTGTTTTTT.